Detailed here is one T cell receptor beta chain. Sequencing was performed with immunoSEQ multiplex PCR; in TCRdb, only in-frame clones are kept and a portion is missing. The sample has about 130,000 clones, approximately 80% seen once; the top ten hold 9.5% to 12%. The junction had 5 bases not matched to a gene; V was cut back by 4 bases and J by 5 bases. CDR3 length: 14 residues. Germline CDR1 SGDLS, CDR2 YYNGEE. These data are taken from a study of blood T cell repertoires in COVID-19. At the level of the study: The United States, Italy and Spain were the sources of the acute and convalescent COVID-19 samples. PBMCs, B-cell-depleted T cells, or T cells provided the cDNA or gDNA that made up the material.

V and J are TRBV9 and TRBJ2-3, with 9 bases lining up with TRBD1. The sample consisted of peripheral blood. This clonotype originated in a man aged 60 to 69 who had recovered from COVID-19. The CDR3 region is CASSLTGGRDTQYF. The CDR3 DNA reads TGTGCCAGCAGCCTTACAGGGGGCAGAGATACGCAGTATTTT.